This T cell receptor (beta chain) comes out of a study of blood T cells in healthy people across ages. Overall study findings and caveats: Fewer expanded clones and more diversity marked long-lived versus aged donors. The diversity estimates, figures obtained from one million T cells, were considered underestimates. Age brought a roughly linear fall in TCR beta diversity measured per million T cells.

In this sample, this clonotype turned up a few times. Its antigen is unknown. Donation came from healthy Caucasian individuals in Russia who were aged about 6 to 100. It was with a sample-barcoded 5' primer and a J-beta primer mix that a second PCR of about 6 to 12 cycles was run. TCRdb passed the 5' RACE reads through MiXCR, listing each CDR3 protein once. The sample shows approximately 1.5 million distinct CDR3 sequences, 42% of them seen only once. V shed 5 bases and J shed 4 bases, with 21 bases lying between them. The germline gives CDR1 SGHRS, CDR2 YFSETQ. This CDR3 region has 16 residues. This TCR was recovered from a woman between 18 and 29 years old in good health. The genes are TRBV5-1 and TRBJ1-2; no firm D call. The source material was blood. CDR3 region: CASSWDSAPSSYGYTF. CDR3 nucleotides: TGCGCCAGCAGTTGGGATTCAGCCCCCTCTAGCTATGGCTACACCTTC. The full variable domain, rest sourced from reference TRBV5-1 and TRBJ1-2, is KAGVTQTPRYLIKTRGQQVTLSCSPISGHRSVSWYQQTPGQGLQFLFEYFSETQRNKGNFPGRFSGRQFSNSRSEMNVSTLELGDSALYLCASSWDSAPSSYGYTFGSGTRLTVV.